The 26 T cell receptor beta chains below all came from one sample that was sequenced in a study of blood T cell repertoires in COVID-19. Generated by immunoSEQ multiplex PCR, the TCRdb table keeps only in-frame clones and is missing some. This table holds more than 200,000 clones, approximately 86% found once. The sequencing input was peripheral blood. The origin of the receptors is a woman in her sixties or seventies with COVID-19, enrolled during active disease.

The J gene is TRBJ2-2, the V gene TRBV6-6; 9 bases are shared with TRBD2. Germline loops: CDR1 MNHNY, CDR2 SVGAGI (reference sequence). The CDR3 contains 16 residues. The junction had 8 bases not matched to a gene; V was cut back by 5 bases and J by 4 bases. DNA for the CDR3: TGTGCCAGCAGTCGAATTAGCGGGAGATTCACCGGGGAGCTGTTTTTT. This translates into CASSRISGRFTGELFF.

The V and J genes are TRBV2 and TRBJ1-6; D remains unclear. CDR1 and CDR2 from the germline V gene are SNHLY and FYNNEI. The V end was cut by 9 bases, the J end by 4 bases, with 10 bases between. The CDR3 totals 13 residues. CDR3 sequence: CASQAEYNSPLHF. The CDR3 DNA reads as TGTGCCAGTCAAGCGGAGTATAATTCACCCCTCCACTTT.

The gene calls are TRBV10-3 and TRBJ1-4; D is unresolved. This CDR3 spans 16 amino acids. Trimming stripped 3 bases from V and 2 bases from J, with 13 bases between. The germline V gene has CDR1 ENHRY and CDR2 SYGVKD. DNA for the CDR3: TGTGCCATCAGTGACGGGTTTTTTGGGACTAATGAAAAACTGTTTTTT. This codes for CAISDGFFGTNEKLFF.

This clone came up once. The V and J genes are TRBV29-1 and TRBJ1-2; the D is unclear. CDR3 length: 9 amino acids. V was clipped by 6 bases and J by 8 bases, with 7 bases between them. Germline CDR1 SQVTM, CDR2 ANQGSEA. CDR3 in DNA: TGCAGCGTAGACGGGGGCTACACCTTC. Protein: CSVDGGYTF.

This clone was observed a single time. V usage is TRBV4-1 and J usage is TRBJ1-2; D may be TRBD1 (6 bases). The ends were cut back, 4 bases at V and 5 bases at J, with 17 bases in the middle. The CDR3 covers 15 residues. Germline V CDR1 and CDR2: MGHRA, YSYEKL. DNA of the CDR3: TGCGCCAGCAGCCCCACGGCGGACAGAGAATATGGCTACACCTTC. As protein: CASSPTADREYGYTF.

V and J are TRBV9 and TRBJ1-6; TRBD1 is a possible D gene (5 bases). Germline CDR1 reads SGDLS; CDR2 reads YYNGEE. The CDR3 consists of 14 residues. V was clipped by 3 bases and J by 7 bases, with 11 bases between them. This chain's CDR3 is CASSARQTNSPLHF. The CDR3 region has the DNA TGTGCCAGCAGCGCCCGACAGACAAATTCACCCCTCCACTTT.

The rearrangement joins TRBV4-3 to TRBJ2-7; D not certain. The V gene's germline CDR1 is LGHNA and CDR2 YSLEER. V was trimmed by 3 bases and J by 3 bases, leaving 12 bases between them. This CDR3 has 14 residues. The DNA for the CDR3 is TGCGCCAGCAGCCAGGAACTGGAGCACTACGAGCAGTACTTC. This gives the protein CASSQELEHYEQYF.

This clone was found once. The chain links TRBV28 to TRBJ1-2, with no clear D. Trimming took off 10 bases at V and 3 bases at J, with 12 bases between the two ends. This CDR3 contains 12 residues. Germline CDR1 is MDHEN and CDR2 is SYDVKM. CDR3 sequence (DNA): TGTGCCACCGCGCTTAATTACTATGGCTACACCTTC. Its protein is CATALNYYGYTF.

This chain uses TRBV3-1 (or the pseudogene TRBV3-2) with TRBJ1-4; maybe TRBD1 (5 bases). Between the trimmed V and J ends, which lost 5 bases and 7 bases, there was a span of 11 bases. This CDR3 comprises 13 residues. Germline V gene sequence: CDR1 LGHDT, CDR2 YNNKEL (reference sequence). Written as DNA, the CDR3 is TGTGCCAGCAGCTTCCAGGGAGGTGAAAAACTGTTTTTT. Encoded protein: CASSFQGGEKLFF.

The gene calls are TRBV2 and TRBJ1-1, with D maybe TRBD1 (6 bases). CDR3 length equals 13 residues. Between the trimmed V and J ends, which lost 8 bases and 4 bases, there was a span of 14 bases. CDR1 and CDR2 (germline): SNHLY, FYNNEI. DNA for the CDR3: TGTGCCAGCCAAACAACAGGGTTCACTGAAGCTTTCTTT. Its translation is CASQTTGFTEAFF.

A few counts support this clone. The chain joins TRBV10-3 to TRBJ1-3, with a possible D match to TRBD1 (5 bases). The V gene lost 8 bases and the J gene lost 8 bases, with 19 bases spanning the gap. This CDR3 spans 14 amino acids. Germline CDR1 reads ENHRY; CDR2 reads SYGVKD. CDR3 in DNA: TGTGCCATCGGAGGGAGATCTGCGGGGGACACCATATATTTT. It translates to CAIGGRSAGDTIYF.

This chain joins TRBV7-2 and TRBJ1-5, with D hard to call. This CDR3 has 14 residues. Germline assignment: CDR1 SGHTA and CDR2 FQGNSA. V was cut by 3 bases and J by 3 bases, with 9 bases left in between. This CDR3 reads CASSFAADNQPQHF. As DNA, the CDR3 is TGTGCCAGCAGCTTCGCGGCAGACAATCAGCCCCAGCATTTT.

The gene calls are TRBV28 and TRBJ2-1, with D tentatively TRBD2 (6 bases). The V gene's germline CDR1 is MDHEN and CDR2 SYDVKM. There are 16 residues in the CDR3. V gave up 3 bases and J gave up 0 bases, with 12 bases separating them. CDR3 loop: CASSLRRLVSYNEQFF. The CDR3, as DNA: TGTGCCAGCAGTTTGAGGCGACTAGTCTCCTACAATGAGCAGTTCTTC.

The chain has TRBV15 and TRBJ2-7; no clear D. This CDR3 is 15 amino acids long. V lost 1 base and J 3 bases, leaving 13 bases between the germline ends. Germline assignment: CDR1 LNHNV and CDR2 YYDKDF (reference sequence). The CDR3 sequence is CATSRGSPSFYEQYF. The CDR3 DNA is TGTGCCACCAGCAGAGGTTCCCCGAGTTTCTACGAGCAGTACTTC.

V gene TRBV6-5 combines with J gene TRBJ2-5; D is uncertain. V was pared by 6 bases and J by 2 bases, with 4 bases between. The CDR3 has 11 residues. Germline CDR1 MNHEY, CDR2 SVGAGI. Here the CDR3 reads CASRTQETQYF. The CDR3 coding sequence is TGTGCCAGCAGGACTCAAGAGACCCAGTACTTC.

The chain links TRBV27 to TRBJ2-5, with TRBD1 as a possible D gene (6 bases). Germline CDR1 is MNHEY and CDR2 is SMNVEV (reference sequence). Trimming left V 6 bases short and J 3 bases short, with 14 bases between. The length of the CDR3 is 14 residues. Here the CDR3 reads CASSPWGLKETQYF. The CDR3 bases are TGTGCCAGCAGCCCCTGGGGGCTAAAAGAGACCCAGTACTTC.

The rearrangement links TRBV19 to TRBJ1-5; 10 bases line up with TRBD1. V trimming: 7 bases; J trimming: 7 bases; junction bases outside the gene matches: 4. This CDR3 contains 13 residues. Germline V lookup: CDR1 LNHDA, CDR2 SQIVND (reference sequence). In DNA form, the CDR3 reads TGTGCCAGTATGGGGACAGGGGTCCAGCCCCAGCATTTT. Translation: CASMGTGVQPQHF.

For this clone: The sample contains more than one DNA sequence encoding this CDR3. This rearrangement joins TRBV7-9 to TRBJ1-4; D remains unclear. V gave up 2 bases and J gave up 7 bases, with 8 bases separating them. The CDR3 consists of 13 residues. Germline CDR1 SEHNR, CDR2 FQNEAQ (reference sequence). CDR3 protein: CASSLRGGEKLFF. CDR3 bases: TGTGCCAGCAGCTTACGGGGAGGTGAAAAACTGTTTTTT.

V and J are TRBV6-5 and TRBJ2-1; TRBD1 aligns across 9 bases. V shed 7 bases and J 3 bases; nucleotides not matched to a gene: 4. Germline CDR1 reads MNHEY; CDR2 reads SVGAGI. The CDR3 loop spans 14 amino acids. Here the CDR3 reads CASTGTGFYNEQFF. CDR3 nucleotides: TGTGCCAGCACTGGGACAGGGTTCTACAATGAGCAGTTCTTC.

CDR3 DNA sequence: TGTGCCAGCAGCACTCCGGGACAGGGTAACAATGAGCAGTTCTTC. Translation: CASSTPGQGNNEQFF. The gene calls are TRBV7-3 and TRBJ2-1, with 9 bases identical to TRBD1. Unmatched junction bases numbered 7, after V lost 5 bases and J lost 5 bases. This CDR3 comprises 15 residues. Germline lookup yields CDR1 SGHTA and CDR2 FQGTGA. The variable domain in full, completed from reference TRBV7-3 and TRBJ2-1, reads GAGVSQTPSNKVTEKGKYVELRCDPISGHTALYWYRQSLGQGPEFLIYFQGTGAADDSGLPNDRFFAVRPEGSVSTLKIQRTERGDSAVYLCASSTPGQGNNEQFFGPGTRLTVL.

The J gene is TRBJ2-3, the V gene TRBV7-3; the D gene is possibly TRBD2 (6 bases). The V end lost 0 bases, the J end lost 4 bases, and 17 bases lay between the germline ends. The CDR3 runs to 17 residues. Germline CDR1 is SGHTA and CDR2 is FQGTGA. This chain's CDR3 is CASSLTYGGSGADTQYF. For the CDR3, the DNA is TGTGCCAGCAGCTTAACGTATGGGGGGAGTGGTGCAGATACGCAGTATTTT.

In DNA form, the CDR3 reads TGTGCCAGCAGCTTAGAGGGTAGCGGAGCCTTCTACGAGCAGTACTTC. Protein: CASSLEGSGAFYEQYF. The chain links TRBV7-9 to TRBJ2-7; D is possibly TRBD2 (6 bases). Looked up from germline, CDR1 is SEHNR and CDR2 is FQNEAQ (reference sequence). CDR3 size: 16 residues. The V end lost 1 base, the J end lost 3 bases, and 16 bases lay between the germline ends. Based on the CDR3 plus reference TRBV7-9 and TRBJ2-7, the full variable domain is DTGVSQNPRHKITKRGQNVTFRCDPISEHNRLYWYRQTLGQGPEFLTYFQNEAQLEKSRLLSDRFSAERPKGSFSTLEIQRTEQGDSAMYLCASSLEGSGAFYEQYFGPGTRLTVT.

The V and J genes are TRBV11-2 and TRBJ2-7; D possibly corresponds to TRBD2 (6 bases). The CDR3 consists of 11 residues. Germline V lookup: CDR1 SGHAT, CDR2 FQNNGV. Trimming took 1 base from V and 11 from J, leaving 9 bases between them. This CDR3 is CASSLVGEEYF. CDR3 coding DNA: TGTGCCAGCAGCTTAGTGGGGGAGGAGTACTTC.

V gene TRBV11-3 combines with J gene TRBJ2-1; TRBD2 might be the D (5 bases). The CDR3 runs 12 residues. V dropped 5 bases and J dropped 7 bases, with 9 bases sitting between them. Germline V CDR1 and CDR2: SGHNT, YENEEA. In DNA form, the CDR3 reads TGTGCCAGCAGCGGGAGACTTAATGAGCAGTTCTTC. It translates to CASSGRLNEQFF. Drawing the rest from reference TRBV11-3 and TRBJ2-1, the complete variable domain is EAGVVQSPRYKIIEKKQPVAFWCNPISGHNTLYWYLQNLGQGPELLIRYENEEAVDDSQLPKDRFSAERLKGVDSTLKIQPAELGDSAVYLCASSGRLNEQFFGPGTRLTVL.

This chain links TRBV19 with TRBJ2-2, with 9 bases aligning to TRBD1. The CDR3 has 15 amino acids. J was trimmed by 4 bases and V by 6 bases; bases with no gene match: 6. Looked up from germline, CDR1 is LNHDA and CDR2 is SQIVND (reference sequence). The DNA of the CDR3 is TGTGCCAGTAGCCCCGGGACAGGGAGCACCGGGGAGCTGTTTTTT. Translation gives CASSPGTGSTGELFF.

The J gene is TRBJ1-5, the V gene TRBV28; D possibly corresponds to TRBD1 (5 bases). V lost 7 bases and J lost 3, with 19 bases in between. This CDR3 region has 16 residues. CDR1 is MDHEN and CDR2 is SYDVKM in the germline V gene. DNA for the CDR3: TGTGCCAGCATCCGGGCAAACAGGCCCTACAATCAGCCCCAGCATTTT. It translates to CASIRANRPYNQPQHF.